Shown below are 10 T cell receptor beta chains from a single sample sequenced in a study of control samples from healthy donors and cancer patients. The assay was immunoSEQ multiplex PCR, and TCRdb's table has in-frame clones only and misses some. The sample carries about 150,000 clones, about 90% recorded once. The sequenced sample was blood. The receptor set was obtained from a woman aged 25 to 39 in good health.

The chain is built from TRBV19 and TRBJ2-7; a possible D gene is TRBD2 (6 bases). Germline loops: CDR1 LNHDA, CDR2 SQIVND (reference sequence). The germline V and J ends were trimmed by 5 bases and 4 bases, with 12 bases remaining between them. This CDR3 has 13 amino acids. The CDR3 spells CASSAEGWYEQYF. Written as DNA, the CDR3 is TGTGCCAGTAGTGCGGAGGGATGGTACGAGCAGTACTTC.

This sequence joins TRBV28 and TRBJ2-5; 10 bases fit TRBD2. CDR1 MDHEN and CDR2 SYDVKM come from the germline V gene. Trimming cost V 7 bases and J 4 bases; bases outside gene matches: 9. This CDR3 comprises 15 residues. The CDR3 nucleotides are TGTGCCAGCAATACCGGGACTAGCGTTGGAGAGACCCAGTACTTC. It translates to CASNTGTSVGETQYF. Using reference TRBV28 and TRBJ2-5 for the parts outside the CDR3, the full variable domain is DVKVTQSSRYLVKRTGEKVFLECVQDMDHENMFWYRQDPGLGLRLIYFSYDVKMKEKGDIPEGYSVSREKKERFSLILESASTNQTSMYLCASNTGTSVGETQYFGPGTRLLVL.

In its sample, this clone was seen a few times. In nucleotides, the CDR3 is TGCGCCAGCAGCCAAGACGCAGGGACTGGGGCCAACGTCCTGACTTTC. It translates to CASSQDAGTGANVLTF. The chain uses TRBV4-3 and TRBJ2-6; D is perhaps TRBD1 (5 bases). Germline V gene data show CDR1 as LGHNA and CDR2 as YSLEER. This CDR3 comprises 16 residues. The V gene lost 0 bases and the J gene lost 2 bases, with 8 bases spanning the gap.

This chain uses TRBV9 with TRBJ2-4; D is uncertain. The germline gives CDR1 SGDLS, CDR2 YYNGEE. CDR3 length: 14 residues. Trimming removed 3 bases from V and 5 bases from J, with 12 bases in between. DNA for the CDR3: TGTGCCAGCAGCGCGAGCCCCAGGCAAAACATTCAGTACTTC. Protein sequence: CASSASPRQNIQYF.

The chain uses TRBV7-7 and TRBJ1-3; D is unclear. The V gene's germline CDR1 is SSHAT and CDR2 FNYEAQ (reference sequence). The CDR3 has 16 residues. V was cut by 5 bases and J by 0 bases, with 14 bases left in between. CDR3: CASSPDGPGSGNTIYF. For the CDR3, the DNA is TGTGCCAGCAGCCCGGACGGCCCTGGCTCTGGAAACACCATATATTTT. Filled out from reference TRBV7-7 and TRBJ1-3, the complete variable domain reads GAGVSQSPRYKVTKRGQDVTLRCDPISSHATLYWYQQALGQGPEFLTYFNYEAQPDKSGLPSDRFSAERPEGSISTLTIQRTEQRDSAMYRCASSPDGPGSGNTIYFGEGSWLTVV.

The rearrangement uses TRBV7-6 and TRBJ2-3; 8 bases align to TRBD1. The CDR3 loop spans 15 amino acids. CDR1 and CDR2 (germline): SGHVS, FNYEAQ. Unmatched junction bases numbered 6, after V lost 5 bases and J lost 2 bases. CDR3 DNA: TGTGCCAGCAGCCCCCAGGGGGCAACCACAGATACGCAGTATTTT. Its translation: CASSPQGATTDTQYF.

This clone has more than one count but fewer than ten. V is TRBV10-3 and J is TRBJ2-3; TRBD1 agrees at 12 bases. The CDR3 is 17 amino acids. V trimming: 0 bases; J trimming: 3 bases; junction bases outside the gene matches: 4. Per the germline V gene, CDR1 is ENHRY and CDR2 is SYGVKD. The CDR3 protein is CAISESGTGGATDTQYF. The CDR3 DNA is TGTGCCATCAGTGAGTCGGGGACAGGGGGCGCGACAGATACGCAGTATTTT.

This rearrangement joins TRBV7-9 to TRBJ1-3; no definite D call. This CDR3 comprises 14 residues. The ends were cut back, 2 bases at V and 0 bases at J, with 5 bases in the middle. The germline V gene has CDR1 SEHNR and CDR2 FQNEAQ (reference sequence). For the CDR3, the DNA is TGTGCCAGCAGCTTACTGTTCTCTGGAAACACCATATATTTT. Protein product: CASSLLFSGNTIYF.

The chain carries TRBV3-1 (or the pseudogene TRBV3-2) and TRBJ2-1; D might be TRBD1 (6 bases). The CDR3 has 12 amino acids. Trimming shortened V by 2 bases and J by 12 bases, and 11 bases separated the two germline ends. The germline V gene encodes CDR1 LGHDT and CDR2 YNNKEL (reference sequence). In DNA, the CDR3 is TGTGCCAGCAGCCAATTTCAACAGGGGCAGTTCTTC. It codes for CASSQFQQGQFF.

This clone was counted a few times. The CDR3 here is CASSWGRGADTQYF. CDR3 coding DNA: TGTGCCAGCAGTTGGGGACGAGGCGCGGATACGCAGTATTTT. The J gene is TRBJ2-3, the V gene TRBV6-2 or TRBV6-3; D tentatively reads TRBD1 or TRBD2 (5 bases each). The germline V and J ends were trimmed by 4 bases and 6 bases, with 14 bases remaining between them. The germline gives CDR1 MNHEY, CDR2 SVGEGT. This CDR3 comprises 14 residues.